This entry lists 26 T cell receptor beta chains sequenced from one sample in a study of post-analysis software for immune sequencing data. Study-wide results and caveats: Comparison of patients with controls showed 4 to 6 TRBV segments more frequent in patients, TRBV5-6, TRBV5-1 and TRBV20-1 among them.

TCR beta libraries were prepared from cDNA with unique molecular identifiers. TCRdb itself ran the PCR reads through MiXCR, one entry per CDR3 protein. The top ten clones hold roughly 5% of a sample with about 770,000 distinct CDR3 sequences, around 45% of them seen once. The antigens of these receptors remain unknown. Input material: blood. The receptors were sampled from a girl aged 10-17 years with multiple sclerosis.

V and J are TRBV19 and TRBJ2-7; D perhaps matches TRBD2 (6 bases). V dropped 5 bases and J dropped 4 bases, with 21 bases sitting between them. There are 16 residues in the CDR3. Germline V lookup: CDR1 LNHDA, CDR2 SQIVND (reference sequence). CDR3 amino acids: CASSFKTGTGGYEQYF. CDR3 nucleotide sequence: TGTGCCAGTAGTTTCAAAACCGGGACCGGGGGATACGAGCAGTACTTC.

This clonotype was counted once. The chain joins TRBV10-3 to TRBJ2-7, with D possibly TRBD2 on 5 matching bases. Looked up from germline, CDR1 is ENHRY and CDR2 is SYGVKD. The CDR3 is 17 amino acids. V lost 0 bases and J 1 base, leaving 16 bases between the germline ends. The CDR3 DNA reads TGTGCCATCAGTGAGTCCCCCGCCCGGACGGGGTCCTACGAGCAGTACTTC. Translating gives CAISESPARTGSYEQYF.

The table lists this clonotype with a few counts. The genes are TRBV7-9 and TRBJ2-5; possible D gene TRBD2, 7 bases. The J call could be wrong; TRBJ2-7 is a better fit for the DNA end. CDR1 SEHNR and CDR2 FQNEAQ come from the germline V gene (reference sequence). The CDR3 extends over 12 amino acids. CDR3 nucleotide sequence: TGTGCCAGCAGCAAGGGAGGGGGCGAGCAGTACTTC. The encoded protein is CASSKGGGEQYF.

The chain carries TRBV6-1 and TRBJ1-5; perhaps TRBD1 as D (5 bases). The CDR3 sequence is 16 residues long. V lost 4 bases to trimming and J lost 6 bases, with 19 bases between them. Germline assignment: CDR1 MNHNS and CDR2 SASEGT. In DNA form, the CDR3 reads TGTGCCAGCAGTGGACAGACGACTTTGGGTGGTCAGCCCCAGCATTTT. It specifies CASSGQTTLGGQPQHF.

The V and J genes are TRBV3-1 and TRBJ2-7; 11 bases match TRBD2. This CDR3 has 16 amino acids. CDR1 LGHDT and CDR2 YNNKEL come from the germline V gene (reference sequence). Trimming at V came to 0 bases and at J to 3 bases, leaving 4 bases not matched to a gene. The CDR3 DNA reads TGTGCCAGCAGCCAAGAATCGGGACTAGCGGTCTACGAGCAGTACTTC. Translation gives CASSQESGLAVYEQYF.

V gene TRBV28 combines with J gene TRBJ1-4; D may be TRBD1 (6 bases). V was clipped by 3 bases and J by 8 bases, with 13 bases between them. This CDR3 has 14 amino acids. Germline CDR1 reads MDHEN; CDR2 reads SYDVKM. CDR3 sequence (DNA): TGTGCCAGCAGTTTGGGAGGGGGAGGCGAAAAACTGTTTTTT. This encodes CASSLGGGGEKLFF.

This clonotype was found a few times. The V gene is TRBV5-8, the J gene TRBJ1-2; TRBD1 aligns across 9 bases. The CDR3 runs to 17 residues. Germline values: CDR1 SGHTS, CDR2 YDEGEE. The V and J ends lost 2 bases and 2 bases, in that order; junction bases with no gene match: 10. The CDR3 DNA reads TGTGCCAGCAGCTTAATCTTCGGGACAGGGACCAACTATGGCTACACCTTC. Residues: CASSLIFGTGTNYGYTF.

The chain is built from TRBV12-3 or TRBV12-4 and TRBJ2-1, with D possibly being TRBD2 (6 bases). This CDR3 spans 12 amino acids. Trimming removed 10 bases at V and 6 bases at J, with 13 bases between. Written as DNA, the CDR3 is TGTGCCAACCGGGGGTCCGGCAATGAGCAGTTCTTC. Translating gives CANRGSGNEQFF.

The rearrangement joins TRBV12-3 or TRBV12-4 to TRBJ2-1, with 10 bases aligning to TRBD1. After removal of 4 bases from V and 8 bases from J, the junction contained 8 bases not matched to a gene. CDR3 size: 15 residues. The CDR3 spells CASSSDRGRDDEQFF. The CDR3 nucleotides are TGTGCCAGCAGTTCCGACAGGGGGCGCGATGATGAGCAGTTCTTC.

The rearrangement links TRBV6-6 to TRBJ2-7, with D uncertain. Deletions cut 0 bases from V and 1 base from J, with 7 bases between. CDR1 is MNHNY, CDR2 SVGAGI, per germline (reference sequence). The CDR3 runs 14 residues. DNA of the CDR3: TGTGCCAGCAGTTACTCGTCCGCTTCCTACGAGCAGTACTTC. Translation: CASSYSSASYEQYF.

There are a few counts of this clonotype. The CDR3 protein is CSVPHKNTGELFF. The DNA for the CDR3 is TGCAGCGTTCCCCACAAGAACACCGGGGAGCTGTTTTTT. This chain uses TRBV29-1 with TRBJ2-2; D unresolved. Trimming shortened V by 5 bases and J by 1 base, and 8 bases separated the two germline ends. This CDR3 region has 13 residues. CDR1 is SQVTM and CDR2 is ANQGSEA in the germline V gene.

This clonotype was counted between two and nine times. The CDR3 here is CSARRDRGGQTQYF. The CDR3 region has the DNA TGCAGTGCTAGGCGGGACAGGGGAGGGCAGACCCAGTACTTC. The rearrangement links TRBV20-1 to TRBJ2-5, with 10 bases lining up with TRBD1. The germline CDR1 and CDR2 sequences are DFQATT and SNEGSKA (reference sequence). The CDR3 contains 14 residues. Losses at the gene ends were 3 bases for V and 6 bases for J; bases not matched to a gene: 7.

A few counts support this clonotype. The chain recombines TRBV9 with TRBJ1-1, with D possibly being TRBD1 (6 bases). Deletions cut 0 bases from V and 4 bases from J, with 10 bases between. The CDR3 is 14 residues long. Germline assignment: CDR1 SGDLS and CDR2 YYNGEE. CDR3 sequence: CASSVAGASTEAFF. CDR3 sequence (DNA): TGTGCCAGCAGCGTAGCAGGGGCCAGCACTGAAGCTTTCTTT.

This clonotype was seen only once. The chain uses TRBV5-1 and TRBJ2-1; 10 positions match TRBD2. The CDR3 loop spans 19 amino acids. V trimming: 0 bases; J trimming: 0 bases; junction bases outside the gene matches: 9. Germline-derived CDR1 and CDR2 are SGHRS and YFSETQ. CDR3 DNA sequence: TGCGCCAGCAGCTTGGTCGGGACTAGCGTATACAGCTCCTACAATGAGCAGTTCTTC. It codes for CASSLVGTSVYSSYNEQFF. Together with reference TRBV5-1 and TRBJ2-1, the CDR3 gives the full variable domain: KAGVTQTPRYLIKTRGQQVTLSCSPISGHRSVSWYQQTPGQGLQFLFEYFSETQRNKGNFPGRFSGRQFSNSRSEMNVSTLELGDSALYLCASSLVGTSVYSSYNEQFFGPGTRLTVL.

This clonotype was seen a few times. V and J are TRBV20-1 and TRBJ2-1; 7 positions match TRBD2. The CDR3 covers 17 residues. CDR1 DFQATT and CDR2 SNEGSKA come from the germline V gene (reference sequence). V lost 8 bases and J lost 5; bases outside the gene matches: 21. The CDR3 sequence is CSTKPGGSKPIHNEQFF. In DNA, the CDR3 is TGCAGTACCAAACCAGGCGGGAGCAAACCAATCCACAATGAGCAGTTCTTC.

The CDR3 coding sequence is TGTGCCAGCAGCCAAGAAAGTCGACTAGCGGGAGGCTACGAGCAGTACTTC. Encoded protein: CASSQESRLAGGYEQYF. This chain joins TRBV4-2 and TRBJ2-7; 13 positions match TRBD2. CDR3 length equals 17 residues. Losses at the gene ends were 0 bases for V and 3 bases for J; bases not matched to a gene: 5. Germline V gene lookup returns CDR1 LGHNA and CDR2 YNFKEQ.

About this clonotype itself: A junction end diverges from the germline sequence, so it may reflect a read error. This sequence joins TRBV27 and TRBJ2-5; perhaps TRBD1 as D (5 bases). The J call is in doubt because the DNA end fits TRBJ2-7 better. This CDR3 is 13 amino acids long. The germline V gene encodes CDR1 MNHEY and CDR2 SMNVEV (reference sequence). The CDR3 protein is CANSLGVRDEQYF. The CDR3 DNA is TGTGCCAACAGTCTAGGGGTAAGGGACGAGCAGTACTTC.

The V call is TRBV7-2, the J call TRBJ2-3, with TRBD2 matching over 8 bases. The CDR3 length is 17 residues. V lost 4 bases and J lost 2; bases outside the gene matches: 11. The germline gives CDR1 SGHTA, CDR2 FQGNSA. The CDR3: CASSSSGSGDYTDTQYF. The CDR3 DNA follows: TGTGCCAGCAGCTCCTCGGGTAGCGGGGACTACACAGATACGCAGTATTTT. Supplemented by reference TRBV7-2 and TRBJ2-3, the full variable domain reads GAGVSQSPSNKVTEKGKDVELRCDPISGHTALYWYRQSLGQGLEFLIYFQGNSAPDKSGLPSDRFSAERTGGSVSTLTIQRTQQEDSAVYLCASSSSGSGDYTDTQYFGPGTRLTVL.

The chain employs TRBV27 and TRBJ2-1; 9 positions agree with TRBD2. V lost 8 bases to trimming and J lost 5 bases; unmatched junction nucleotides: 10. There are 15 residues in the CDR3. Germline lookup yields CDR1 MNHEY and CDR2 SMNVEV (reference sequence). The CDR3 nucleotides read TGTGCCAGCCGCTGGGGGGCGGGAGGGGACAATGAGCAGTTCTTC. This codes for CASRWGAGGDNEQFF.

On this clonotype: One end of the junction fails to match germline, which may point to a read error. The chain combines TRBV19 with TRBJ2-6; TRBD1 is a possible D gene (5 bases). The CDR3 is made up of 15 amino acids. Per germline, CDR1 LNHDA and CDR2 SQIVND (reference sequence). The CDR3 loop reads CASSMKGSGANVRTF. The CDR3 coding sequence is TGTGCCAGTAGTATGAAGGGCTCTGGGGCCAACGTCCGGACTTTC. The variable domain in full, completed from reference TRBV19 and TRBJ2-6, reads DGGITQSPKYLFRKEGQNVTLSCEQNLNHDAMYWYRQDPGQGLRLIYYSQIVNDFQKGDIAEGYSVSREKKESFPLTVTSAQKNPTAFYLCASSMKGSGANVRTFGAGSRLTVL.

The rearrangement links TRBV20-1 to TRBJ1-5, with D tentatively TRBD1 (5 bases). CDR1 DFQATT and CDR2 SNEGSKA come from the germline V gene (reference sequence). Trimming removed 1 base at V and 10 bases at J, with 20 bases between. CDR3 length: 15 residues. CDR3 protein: CSARGGPPVIGPQHF. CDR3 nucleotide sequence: TGCAGTGCTAGAGGGGGCCCACCCGTTATTGGTCCCCAGCATTTT.

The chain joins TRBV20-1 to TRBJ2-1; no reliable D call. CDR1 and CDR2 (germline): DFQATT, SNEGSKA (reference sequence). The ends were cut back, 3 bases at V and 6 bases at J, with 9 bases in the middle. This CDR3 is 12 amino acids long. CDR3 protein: CSASVPINEQFF. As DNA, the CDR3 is TGCAGTGCTAGTGTACCCATCAATGAGCAGTTCTTC.

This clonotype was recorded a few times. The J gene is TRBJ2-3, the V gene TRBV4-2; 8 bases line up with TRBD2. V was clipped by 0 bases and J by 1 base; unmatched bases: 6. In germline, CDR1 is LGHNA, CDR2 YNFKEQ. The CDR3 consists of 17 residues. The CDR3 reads CASSQDLILAGTDTQYF. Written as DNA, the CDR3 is TGTGCCAGCAGCCAAGATTTGATACTAGCGGGCACAGATACGCAGTATTTT.

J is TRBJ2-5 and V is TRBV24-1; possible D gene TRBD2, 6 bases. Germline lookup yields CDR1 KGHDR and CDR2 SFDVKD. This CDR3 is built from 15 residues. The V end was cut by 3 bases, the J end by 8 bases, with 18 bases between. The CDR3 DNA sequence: TGTGCCACCAGTGATCCCGCCCGGGGGAGCGAAACCCAGTACTTC. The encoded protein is CATSDPARGSETQYF.

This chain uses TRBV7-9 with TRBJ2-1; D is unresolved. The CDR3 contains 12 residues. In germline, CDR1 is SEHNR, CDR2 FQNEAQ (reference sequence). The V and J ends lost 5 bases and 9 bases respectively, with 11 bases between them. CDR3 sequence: CASSPRSGEQFF. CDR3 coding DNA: TGTGCCAGCAGCCCCCGGTCGGGTGAGCAGTTCTTC.

In DNA form, the CDR3 reads TGTGCCAGCAGTGAAGCTACTAGCGGGAGGATGAATGAGCAGTTCTTC. This codes for CASSEATSGRMNEQFF. The V and J genes are TRBV6-1 and TRBJ2-1; 12 bases are shared with TRBD2. Germline V gives CDR1 MNHNS, CDR2 SASEGT. With 0 bases clipped from V and 7 bases from J, the junction kept 4 bases outside the gene matches. This CDR3 comprises 16 residues.